This TCR beta chain was retrieved from a study of blood T cell repertoires in COVID-19 (dated by TCRdb to 2020 to 2022). A note on the overall study: Collaborator samples came from the United States, Italy and Spain and covered acute and convalescent phases of COVID-19. The material from the prospective study consisted of cDNA or gDNA derived from T cells, B-cell-depleted T cells, or PBMCs. Subjects who had been exposed to COVID-19, were actively infected with it, or had recovered from it provided the deeply sampled blood TCRbeta repertoires that made up the dataset. The repertoires were released in a freely available public database intended as a resource for research on the immune response to SARS-CoV-2. Samples came from the ongoing ImmuneRACE study (first 160 participants) plus 1,254 subjects from 6 global collaborators. A de-identified subject ID, COVID-19 status, age in years and sex were almost always included in the sample metadata. HLA class I and class II types, where available, came from metadata supplied by the sample provider rather than from assay-based typing. The research as a whole found: The quantity of clinical and demographic metadata differed by source and by participant and was supplied without curation.

The collaborating institutions used their own protocols to collect whole blood in K2EDTA tubes. Collaborator samples were shipped for TCRbeta analysis as frozen whole blood, isolated PBMCs, or DNA extracted from either sample type. About this clone itself: Its antigen specificity is not known. Base quality data are lacking; no much larger clone is found one base away.

Deletion took 5 bases off V and 3 bases off J, with a span of 13 bases between the germline ends. The CDR3 sequence holds 14 residues, the cysteine and phenylalanine included. The read is trimmed to its CDR3 DNA, 42 bases read in frame from base 1. Per the germline V gene (reference sequence), LNHDA is the CDR1 and SQIVND is the CDR2. TCRbeta CDR3 regions were amplified from genomic DNA using the immunoSEQ Assay, a bias-controlled multiplex PCR. Concerning the study's data processing: The number of nucleated cells in each sample was estimated from the amplification of reference gene primers within the assay. To quantify the absolute abundance of each unique TCRbeta CDR3 rearrangement, sequence reads were collapsed and filtered. Productive Simpson clonality was computed per sample as the square root of Simpson's diversity index over productive rearrangements. Not all clones reach the TCRdb copy of this immuneACCESS table, which keeps in-frame sequences only. Checked studies attribute under half of the gap to unresolved V genes and leave the rest unexplained. D and trimming come from the DNA, and the V and J calls and clone size come from that table. Counted in this sample were approximately 150,000 clones; approximately 80% of them appeared once. The ten top clones hold roughly 10% of the sample.

This clonotype originated in a man in his 60s with active or convalescent COVID-19. The V gene is TRBV19 and the J gene is TRBJ1-1; the D gene cannot be resolved reliably. The sequenced sample consisted of peripheral blood. This receptor has the CDR3 CASSGWVRDTEAFF. At the DNA level, the sequence is TGTGCCAGTAGTGGCTGGGTGCGGGACACTGAAGCTTTCTTT.